A few counts support the clone carrying this T cell receptor (beta chain). The germline gives CDR1 LGHNA, CDR2 YNFKEQ. Trimming left V 1 base short and J 4 bases short, with 14 bases between. The CDR3 length is 15 residues. Time point described: persistent/refractory GD, antithyroid drugs over 5 years with positive TRAb. The TCR library was made from RNA extracted from PBMCs. These data originate in a study of regulatory T cells in long-lasting Graves disease. The authors built TCR beta libraries using iRepertoire HTBI primers and Arm-PCR of CDR3 regions. TCRdb reprocessed the multiplex PCR reads with MiXCR, giving one entry per CDR3 protein. The sample yields about 310,000 distinct CDR3 sequences, 20% to 25% seen once.

The receptor was isolated from a female donor with Graves disease. The V and J genes are TRBV4-2 and TRBJ2-7; D possibly matches TRBD1 or TRBD2 (6 bases each). Sequenced material: peripheral blood mononuclear cells (PBMCs), taken when the disease was refractory, from a patient treated with antithyroid drugs. This chain's CDR3 is CASSQGGLAHYEQYF. In DNA form, the CDR3 reads TGTGCCAGCAGCCAAGGGGGGCTAGCGCATTACGAGCAGTACTTC.